This is a list of T cell receptor beta chains from one sample in a study of cytomegalovirus exposure and HLA in healthy donors. Profiled with immunoSEQ multiplex PCR; TCRdb holds only in-frame clones, not every one. The table includes more than 95,000 clones, around 75% detected once. Sequenced material: PBMCs. These receptors came from a man younger than 40 in good health and CMV-seronegative. The CDR3 runs from the conserved cysteine through the conserved F or W. The D gene is left open where the match is weak. Size is omitted from some rows. Given values are once, few, many or a class for expanded clones.

D gene: -
V gene: TRBV11-1
clone size: -
J gene: TRBJ1-5
CDR3 protein: CASSRDSGANQPQHF
CDR3 DNA: TGTGCCAGCAGCCGAGATTCAGGGGCCAATCAGCCCCAGCATTTT

D gene: -
V gene: TRBV5-6
clone size: -
J gene: TRBJ1-1
CDR3 protein: CASSLGQPEAFF
CDR3 DNA: TGTGCCAGCAGCTTGGGACAACCTGAAGCTTTCTTT

D gene: -
V gene: TRBV6-1
clone size: -
J gene: TRBJ1-5
CDR3 protein: CASLGPTVSQPQHF
CDR3 DNA: TGTGCCAGCCTCGGGCCGACAGTCAGTCAGCCCCAGCATTTT

D gene: -
V gene: TRBV6-5
clone size: -
J gene: TRBJ2-7
CDR3 protein: CASSYRDTSYEQYF
CDR3 DNA: TGTGCCAGCAGTTACCGGGACACCTCCTACGAGCAGTACTTC

D gene: -
V gene: TRBV28
clone size: -
J gene: TRBJ1-1
CDR3 protein: CASSFGQGTTEAFF
CDR3 DNA: TGTGCCAGCAGTTTCGGGCAGGGTACGACTGAAGCTTTCTTT

D gene: -
V gene: TRBV10-2
clone size: -
J gene: TRBJ1-5
CDR3 protein: CASRVGGTSNQPQHF
CDR3 DNA: TGCGCCAGCCGTGTGGGGGGGACTAGCAATCAGCCCCAGCATTTT

D gene: -
V gene: TRBV11-2
clone size: -
J gene: TRBJ1-5
CDR3 protein: CASSQGLGGNQPQHF
CDR3 DNA: TGTGCCAGCAGTCAGGGTCTTGGCGGCAATCAGCCCCAGCATTTT

D gene: -
V gene: TRBV5-1
clone size: few
J gene: TRBJ1-5
CDR3 protein: CASSLVAGDNQPQHF
CDR3 DNA: TGCGCCAGCAGCTTGGTGGCAGGGGATAATCAGCCCCAGCATTTT

D gene: -
V gene: TRBV5-8
clone size: -
J gene: TRBJ1-1
CDR3 protein: CASSLVGTVNTEAFF
CDR3 DNA: TGTGCCAGCAGCTTGGTTGGTACTGTGAACACTGAAGCTTTCTTT

D gene: -
V gene: TRBV6-5
clone size: -
J gene: TRBJ1-6
CDR3 protein: CASCTTKPGYSPLHF
CDR3 DNA: TGTGCCAGTTGTACTACAAAACCAGGGTATTCACCCCTCCACTTT

D gene: -
V gene: TRBV9
clone size: -
J gene: TRBJ2-7
CDR3 protein: CASSVVANTYEQYF
CDR3 DNA: TGTGCCAGCAGCGTAGTAGCGAACACCTACGAGCAGTACTTC

D gene: TRBD1
V gene: TRBV4-2
clone size: -
J gene: TRBJ2-2
CDR3 protein: CASSQGRTGETGELFF
CDR3 DNA: TGTGCCAGCAGCCAAGGCCGGACAGGGGAAACCGGGGAGCTGTTTTTT

D gene: -
V gene: TRBV19
clone size: -
J gene: TRBJ2-7
CDR3 protein: CASSTGLSDEQYF
CDR3 DNA: TGTGCCAGTAGTACAGGGTTGAGTGACGAGCAGTACTTC

D gene: TRBD2
V gene: TRBV5-1
clone size: -
J gene: TRBJ2-1
CDR3 protein: CASSLAASGSSYNEQFF
CDR3 DNA: TGCGCCAGCAGCTTGGCCGCTAGCGGGAGTTCCTACAATGAGCAGTTCTTC

D gene: TRBD2
V gene: TRBV28
clone size: few
J gene: TRBJ2-7
CDR3 protein: CASRLAANYEQYF
CDR3 DNA: TGTGCCAGCAGGCTAGCGGCAAACTACGAGCAGTACTTC

D gene: -
V gene: TRBV6-1
clone size: few
J gene: TRBJ1-5
CDR3 protein: CASSEQVRNQPQHF
CDR3 DNA: TGTGCCAGCAGTGAACAGGTGCGAAATCAGCCCCAGCATTTT

D gene: TRBD2
V gene: TRBV11-1
clone size: -
J gene: TRBJ2-7
CDR3 protein: CASSLGTSVLHEQYF
CDR3 DNA: TGTGCCAGCAGCCTGGGGACTAGCGTACTCCACGAGCAGTACTTC

D gene: TRBD2
V gene: TRBV6-5
clone size: once
J gene: TRBJ2-2
CDR3 protein: CASSYGTTNTGELFF
CDR3 DNA: TGTGCCAGCAGTTACGGGACTACGAACACCGGGGAGCTGTTTTTT

D gene: TRBD2
V gene: TRBV10-3
clone size: -
J gene: TRBJ2-3
CDR3 protein: CATERGIGTDTQYF
CDR3 DNA: TGTGCCACCGAGCGGGGGATAGGCACAGATACGCAGTATTTT

D gene: TRBD1
V gene: TRBV18
clone size: -
J gene: TRBJ1-1
CDR3 protein: CASSPPGQGGLREAFF
CDR3 DNA: TGTGCCAGCTCACCACCGGGACAGGGAGGCTTACGGGAAGCTTTCTTT

D gene: TRBD1
V gene: TRBV25-1
clone size: -
J gene: TRBJ1-2
CDR3 protein: CASSVAGGLGYTF
CDR3 DNA: TGTGCCAGCAGTGTCGCAGGGGGCCTAGGCTACACCTTC

D gene: TRBD1
V gene: TRBV6-1
clone size: -
J gene: TRBJ1-4
CDR3 protein: CASSEGEQGNEKLFF
CDR3 DNA: TGTGCCAGCAGTGAAGGTGAACAGGGGAATGAAAAACTGTTTTTT

D gene: TRBD2
V gene: TRBV7-6
clone size: few
J gene: TRBJ2-5
CDR3 protein: CASSLGLAGETQYF
CDR3 DNA: TGTGCCAGCAGCTTGGGACTAGCGGGAGAGACCCAGTACTTC

D gene: TRBD1
V gene: TRBV27
clone size: -
J gene: TRBJ1-2
CDR3 protein: CASSRRQGKSYGYTF
CDR3 DNA: TGTGCCAGCAGCCGTCGACAGGGGAAGTCCTATGGCTACACCTTC

D gene: -
V gene: TRBV10-3
clone size: -
J gene: TRBJ1-1
CDR3 protein: CAIREREEAFF
CDR3 DNA: TGTGCCATTCGCGAACGGGAGGAAGCTTTCTTT

D gene: TRBD2
V gene: TRBV15
clone size: -
J gene: TRBJ2-1
CDR3 protein: CATSRDPGEGNEQFF
CDR3 DNA: TGTGCCACCAGCAGGGACCCCGGGGAGGGCAATGAGCAGTTCTTC

D gene: -
V gene: TRBV11-2
clone size: -
J gene: TRBJ1-1
CDR3 protein: CASSSRQGHLNTEAFF
CDR3 DNA: TGTGCCAGCAGCTCCCGCCAGGGACACCTAAACACTGAAGCTTTCTTT

D gene: -
V gene: TRBV5-1
clone size: -
J gene: TRBJ1-1
CDR3 protein: CASSLDLLDSPTEAFF
CDR3 DNA: TGCGCCAGCAGCTTGGATCTTTTGGACAGCCCCACTGAAGCTTTCTTT

D gene: TRBD1
V gene: TRBV7-2
clone size: few
J gene: TRBJ1-1
CDR3 protein: CASSQDRESTEAFF
CDR3 DNA: TGTGCCAGCAGCCAGGACAGGGAGAGCACTGAAGCTTTCTTT

D gene: TRBD2
V gene: TRBV7-3
clone size: -
J gene: TRBJ2-1
CDR3 protein: CASSLAGGGTYNEQFF
CDR3 DNA: TGTGCCAGCAGTTTAGCGGGAGGGGGGACCTACAATGAGCAGTTCTTC

D gene: TRBD2
V gene: TRBV7-9
clone size: once
J gene: TRBJ2-1
CDR3 protein: CASFRLAGSNNEQFF
CDR3 DNA: TGTGCCAGCTTTAGGCTAGCGGGTAGCAACAATGAGCAGTTCTTC

D gene: -
V gene: TRBV2
clone size: -
J gene: TRBJ2-2
CDR3 protein: CASSEVASVNTGELFF
CDR3 DNA: TGTGCCAGCAGTGAAGTTGCTAGCGTGAACACCGGGGAGCTGTTTTTT

D gene: TRBD2
V gene: TRBV5-1
clone size: -
J gene: TRBJ2-1
CDR3 protein: CASSSASGASYNEQFF
CDR3 DNA: TGCGCCAGCAGCTCCGCTAGCGGCGCCTCCTACAATGAGCAGTTCTTC

D gene: -
V gene: TRBV7-8
clone size: -
J gene: TRBJ1-2
CDR3 protein: CASSLLQGKSSFDGYTF
CDR3 DNA: TGTGCCAGCAGCCTTTTACAGGGAAAGTCGAGTTTTGATGGCTACACCTTC

D gene: TRBD2
V gene: TRBV28
clone size: -
J gene: TRBJ2-3
CDR3 protein: CAIHYGTSGTDTQYF
CDR3 DNA: TGTGCCATACATTACGGGACTAGCGGCACAGATACGCAGTATTTT

D gene: TRBD2
V gene: TRBV19
clone size: -
J gene: TRBJ2-3
CDR3 protein: CASKGLGDTDTQYF
CDR3 DNA: TGTGCCAGTAAGGGACTAGGGGACACAGATACGCAGTATTTT

D gene: -
V gene: TRBV18
clone size: -
J gene: TRBJ1-1
CDR3 protein: CASSPGMAEGEAFF
CDR3 DNA: TGTGCCAGCTCACCCGGAATGGCCGAGGGAGAAGCTTTCTTT

D gene: -
V gene: TRBV5-4
clone size: -
J gene: TRBJ2-7
CDR3 protein: CASSSGHLHEQYF
CDR3 DNA: TGTGCCAGCAGTTCGGGACACCTCCACGAGCAGTACTTC

D gene: TRBD2
V gene: TRBV4-3
clone size: -
J gene: TRBJ2-5
CDR3 protein: CASSTTSGGAETQYF
CDR3 DNA: TGCGCCAGCAGCACGACTAGCGGGGGGGCTGAGACCCAGTACTTC

D gene: -
V gene: TRBV9
clone size: -
J gene: TRBJ1-5
CDR3 protein: CASSVTPNQPQHF
CDR3 DNA: TGTGCCAGCAGCGTCACTCCCAATCAGCCCCAGCATTTT

D gene: TRBD1
V gene: TRBV30
clone size: -
J gene: TRBJ1-1
CDR3 protein: CAWSVFPPRTGGTEAFF
CDR3 DNA: TGTGCCTGGAGTGTATTTCCCCCCCGGACAGGGGGCACTGAAGCTTTCTTT

D gene: -
V gene: TRBV4-3
clone size: few
J gene: TRBJ2-7
CDR3 protein: CASSQAFGWPEQYF
CDR3 DNA: TGCGCCAGCAGCCAAGCGTTTGGTTGGCCCGAGCAGTACTTC

D gene: -
V gene: TRBV5-8
clone size: -
J gene: TRBJ2-2
CDR3 protein: CASSFFGRGSTGELFF
CDR3 DNA: TGTGCCAGCAGCTTTTTCGGGAGAGGGTCCACCGGGGAGCTGTTTTTT

D gene: -
V gene: TRBV9
clone size: -
J gene: TRBJ2-7
CDR3 protein: CASSVESSPSTYEQYF
CDR3 DNA: TGTGCCAGCAGCGTAGAGTCTAGCCCTTCAACCTACGAGCAGTACTTC

D gene: -
V gene: TRBV28
clone size: -
J gene: TRBJ2-3
CDR3 protein: CASSRLPAQDTQYF
CDR3 DNA: TGTGCCAGCAGCCGGCTACCGGCACAGGATACGCAGTATTTT

D gene: -
V gene: TRBV28
clone size: -
J gene: TRBJ2-3
CDR3 protein: CASSLTGPTDTQYF
CDR3 DNA: TGTGCCAGCAGTTTAACAGGGCCCACAGATACGCAGTATTTT

D gene: -
V gene: TRBV6-1
clone size: once
J gene: TRBJ1-1
CDR3 protein: CASRRGDGTEAFF
CDR3 DNA: TGTGCCAGCCGAAGGGGTGACGGGACTGAAGCTTTCTTT

D gene: -
V gene: TRBV12-2
clone size: -
J gene: TRBJ2-7
CDR3 protein: CASRSRGLQYF
CDR3 DNA: TGTGCAAGTCGCTCCCGGGGATTGCAGTACTTC